Listed below are T cell receptor beta chains from one sample, sequenced in a study of blood T cell repertoires in COVID-19. The table came from immunoSEQ multiplex PCR; TCRdb's copy has only in-frame clones and leaves some out. The repertoire includes about 190,000 clones, roughly 80% of them detected once, and over 5% sits in the top ten. Sequenced: peripheral blood. The receptors stem from a woman aged 25 to 45 with acute or convalescent COVID-19. CDR3s include the opening cysteine and the closing phenylalanine or tryptophan. Each record gives: clone size, D gene, V gene, J gene, CDR3 protein, CDR3 DNA. The D gene is left open where the match is weak. Rows give clone size only sometimes, using once, few, many, or a class for an expanded clone.

abundance: .
d_gene: .
v_gene: TRBV19
j_gene: TRBJ2-1
CDR3aa: CASSIISNEQFF
CDR3nt: TGTGCCAGTAGTATAATCAGTAATGAGCAGTTCTTC

abundance: .
d_gene: .
v_gene: TRBV5-4
j_gene: TRBJ2-1
CDR3aa: CASSSPGGGSYNEQFF
CDR3nt: TGTGCCAGCAGCTCCCCAGGGGGAGGCTCCTACAATGAGCAGTTCTTC

abundance: medium-sized
d_gene: .
v_gene: TRBV25-1
j_gene: TRBJ1-5
CDR3aa: CASTGGLGNQPQHF
CDR3nt: TGTGCCAGCACGGGGGGGCTGGGCAATCAGCCCCAGCATTTT

abundance: .
d_gene: TRBD2
v_gene: TRBV15
j_gene: TRBJ2-6
CDR3aa: CATSRSGGAGANVLTF
CDR3nt: TGTGCCACCAGCAGAAGCGGGGGGGCTGGGGCCAACGTCCTGACTTTC

abundance: .
d_gene: .
v_gene: TRBV27
j_gene: TRBJ2-1
CDR3aa: CASSLVGGLQFF
CDR3nt: TGTGCCAGCAGTTTGGTGGGGGGGCTACAGTTCTTC

abundance: few
d_gene: TRBD2
v_gene: TRBV7-8
j_gene: TRBJ2-2
CDR3aa: CASSPASGGAGTGELFF
CDR3nt: TGTGCCAGCAGCCCCGCCTCCGGGGGGGCGGGCACCGGGGAGCTGTTTTTT

abundance: .
d_gene: TRBD2
v_gene: TRBV5-4
j_gene: TRBJ2-3
CDR3aa: CASSLVRGGGTDTQYF
CDR3nt: TGTGCCAGCAGCTTGGTCCGCGGGGGGGGGACAGATACGCAGTATTTT

abundance: .
d_gene: .
v_gene: TRBV7-2
j_gene: TRBJ1-2
CDR3aa: CASSLGGWAEVTLF
CDR3nt: TGTGCCAGCAGCTTAGGAGGGTGGGCAGAAGTCACTCTATTC

abundance: many
d_gene: .
v_gene: TRBV29-1
j_gene: TRBJ1-1
CDR3aa: CSVDFNTEAFF
CDR3nt: TGCAGCGTTGACTTTAACACTGAAGCTTTCTTT

abundance: .
d_gene: .
v_gene: TRBV30
j_gene: TRBJ1-1
CDR3aa: CAWRPPDRLNTEAFF
CDR3nt: TGTGCCTGGAGGCCCCCCGACAGACTGAACACTGAAGCTTTCTTT

abundance: .
d_gene: .
v_gene: TRBV29-1
j_gene: TRBJ2-1
CDR3aa: CSAESGNEQFF
CDR3nt: TGCAGCGCCGAGTCGGGCAATGAGCAGTTCTTC

abundance: .
d_gene: TRBD1
v_gene: TRBV6-2/TRBV6-3
j_gene: TRBJ2-1
CDR3aa: CASSTARRTGVDNEQFF
CDR3nt: TGTGCCAGCAGTACCGCGAGACGGACAGGGGTGGACAATGAGCAGTTCTTC

abundance: .
d_gene: .
v_gene: TRBV9
j_gene: TRBJ2-3
CDR3aa: CASSVGQASTDTQYF
CDR3nt: TGTGCCAGCAGCGTAGGTCAGGCTAGCACAGATACGCAGTATTTT

abundance: .
d_gene: .
v_gene: TRBV16
j_gene: TRBJ1-1
CDR3aa: CASSQSLQRPVGAFF
CDR3nt: TGTGCCAGCAGCCAATCCCTGCAGCGTCCTGTGGGAGCTTTCTTT

abundance: .
d_gene: .
v_gene: TRBV6-2/TRBV6-3
j_gene: TRBJ1-1
CDR3aa: CASSSFTEAFF
CDR3nt: TGTGCCAGCAGTTCTTTCACTGAAGCTTTCTTT

abundance: .
d_gene: .
v_gene: TRBV5-6
j_gene: TRBJ2-7
CDR3aa: CASSLGSALDVNF
CDR3nt: TGTGCCAGCAGCCTCGGGTCAGCTCTCGACGTTAACTTC

abundance: .
d_gene: .
v_gene: TRBV4-1
j_gene: TRBJ2-3
CDR3aa: CASSQVVARITDTQYF
CDR3nt: TGCGCCAGCAGCCAAGTGGTGGCGAGGATCACAGATACGCAGTATTTT

abundance: .
d_gene: .
v_gene: TRBV11-2
j_gene: TRBJ2-7
CDR3aa: CASSFRSGGTPSYEQYF
CDR3nt: TGTGCCAGCAGCTTTCGATCGGGTGGGACACCCTCCTACGAGCAGTACTTC

abundance: .
d_gene: .
v_gene: TRBV6-5
j_gene: TRBJ1-1
CDR3aa: CASGRVVEAFF
CDR3nt: TGTGCCAGCGGCAGGGTGGTTGAAGCTTTCTTT

abundance: few
d_gene: .
v_gene: TRBV27
j_gene: TRBJ2-3
CDR3aa: CASLVADTQYF
CDR3nt: TGTGCCAGCTTAGTCGCAGATACGCAGTATTTT

abundance: .
d_gene: TRBD1
v_gene: TRBV27
j_gene: TRBJ2-7
CDR3aa: CASRGSQGAYEQYF
CDR3nt: TGTGCCAGCAGGGGTTCACAGGGGGCCTACGAGCAGTACTTC

abundance: .
d_gene: .
v_gene: TRBV5-6
j_gene: TRBJ2-1
CDR3aa: CASSLGAGEQFF
CDR3nt: TGTGCCAGCAGCTTGGGGGCTGGGGAGCAGTTCTTC

abundance: once
d_gene: TRBD1
v_gene: TRBV3-1/TRBV3-2
j_gene: TRBJ2-1
CDR3aa: CASSPGQGYNEQFF
CDR3nt: TGTGCCAGCAGCCCGGGACAGGGATACAATGAGCAGTTCTTC

abundance: .
d_gene: TRBD2
v_gene: TRBV7-2
j_gene: TRBJ2-5
CDR3aa: CASSPLLAGGTETQYF
CDR3nt: TGTGCCAGCAGCCCCCTGCTAGCGGGGGGGACCGAGACCCAGTACTTC

abundance: .
d_gene: .
v_gene: TRBV25-1
j_gene: TRBJ1-2
CDR3aa: CASSLENHLGYGYTF
CDR3nt: TGTGCCAGCAGTCTAGAGAACCATCTGGGCTATGGCTACACCTTC

abundance: .
d_gene: TRBD1
v_gene: TRBV4-1
j_gene: TRBJ2-7
CDR3aa: CASSPAQGVLGEQYF
CDR3nt: TGCGCCAGCAGTCCCGCGCAGGGGGTTTTGGGGGAGCAGTACTTC

abundance: .
d_gene: .
v_gene: TRBV29-1
j_gene: TRBJ2-6
CDR3aa: CSVGQGSSSGANVLTF
CDR3nt: TGCAGCGTTGGTCAGGGGTCCAGCTCTGGGGCCAACGTCCTGACTTTC

abundance: .
d_gene: .
v_gene: TRBV5-4
j_gene: TRBJ2-1
CDR3aa: CASSLVTRGMSEQFF
CDR3nt: TGTGCCAGCAGCTTGGTGACTAGAGGGATGAGTGAGCAGTTCTTC

abundance: .
d_gene: .
v_gene: TRBV30
j_gene: TRBJ1-5
CDR3aa: CAWGTGVGQPQHF
CDR3nt: TGTGCCTGGGGCACGGGGGTCGGGCAGCCCCAGCATTTT

abundance: .
d_gene: TRBD1
v_gene: TRBV6-6
j_gene: TRBJ2-1
CDR3aa: CASSRDLQGGTYNEQFF
CDR3nt: TGTGCCAGCAGTCGAGACCTACAGGGGGGAACCTACAATGAGCAGTTCTTC

abundance: few
d_gene: .
v_gene: TRBV6-2/TRBV6-3
j_gene: TRBJ2-1
CDR3aa: CASSSDSYNEQFF
CDR3nt: TGTGCCAGCAGCTCGGACAGTTACAATGAGCAGTTCTTC

abundance: .
d_gene: TRBD1
v_gene: TRBV5-4
j_gene: TRBJ1-2
CDR3aa: CASSLPRTGEGYTF
CDR3nt: TGTGCCAGCAGCTTGCCGCGGACAGGGGAGGGCTACACCTTC

abundance: .
d_gene: TRBD2
v_gene: TRBV27
j_gene: TRBJ2-3
CDR3aa: CASTLTSGSTDTQYF
CDR3nt: TGTGCCAGCACCCTGACTAGCGGGTCCACAGATACGCAGTATTTT

abundance: .
d_gene: TRBD1
v_gene: TRBV27
j_gene: TRBJ1-2
CDR3aa: CASSSPGQGTYGYTF
CDR3nt: TGTGCCAGCAGTTCTCCGGGACAGGGAACCTATGGCTACACCTTC

abundance: .
d_gene: .
v_gene: TRBV6-2/TRBV6-3
j_gene: TRBJ2-1
CDR3aa: CASSLRRDSFYNEQFF
CDR3nt: TGTGCCAGCAGTCTCCGGCGGGACAGCTTCTACAATGAGCAGTTCTTC

abundance: .
d_gene: TRBD1
v_gene: TRBV11-2
j_gene: TRBJ2-7
CDR3aa: CASSVTTGYEQYF
CDR3nt: TGTGCCAGCAGCGTCACGACAGGGTACGAGCAGTACTTC

abundance: .
d_gene: .
v_gene: TRBV4-2
j_gene: TRBJ1-4
CDR3aa: CASSQDRTGQSEKLFF
CDR3nt: TGTGCCAGCAGCCAAGATAGAACAGGGCAAAGCGAAAAACTGTTTTTT

abundance: few
d_gene: TRBD2
v_gene: TRBV14
j_gene: TRBJ2-1
CDR3aa: CASSRYAGGLAGSGGDNEQFF
CDR3nt: TGTGCCAGCAGCCGCTACGCGGGGGGACTAGCGGGTTCTGGGGGAGACAATGAGCAGTTCTTC

abundance: .
d_gene: TRBD1
v_gene: TRBV5-1
j_gene: TRBJ1-2
CDR3aa: CASSLGGVYGYTF
CDR3nt: TGCGCCAGCAGCTTAGGGGGCGTCTATGGCTACACCTTC

abundance: .
d_gene: .
v_gene: TRBV12-1
j_gene: TRBJ2-1
CDR3aa: CASSFGAGPYNEQFF
CDR3nt: TGTGCCAGCAGCTTTGGAGCGGGACCCTACAATGAGCAGTTCTTC

abundance: .
d_gene: TRBD1
v_gene: TRBV9
j_gene: TRBJ1-3
CDR3aa: CASRAGQANSGNTIYF
CDR3nt: TGTGCCAGCAGGGCCGGACAGGCAAACTCTGGAAACACCATATATTTT

abundance: .
d_gene: TRBD1
v_gene: TRBV11-2
j_gene: TRBJ2-2
CDR3aa: CASRLQGFAGELFF
CDR3nt: TGTGCCAGCCGCTTACAGGGGTTCGCCGGGGAGCTGTTTTTT

abundance: few
d_gene: TRBD1
v_gene: TRBV6-6
j_gene: TRBJ1-5
CDR3aa: CASSYSKGGSQPQHF
CDR3nt: TGTGCCAGCAGTTACTCGAAAGGGGGCAGTCAGCCCCAGCATTTT

abundance: .
d_gene: TRBD2
v_gene: TRBV6-1
j_gene: TRBJ2-1
CDR3aa: CASSGRGLAANNEQFF
CDR3nt: TGTGCCAGCAGTGGTCGGGGACTAGCGGCGAACAATGAGCAGTTCTTC

abundance: .
d_gene: .
v_gene: TRBV5-1
j_gene: TRBJ1-6
CDR3aa: CASSLTGSDSPLHF
CDR3nt: TGCGCCAGCAGCTTGACAGGGTCAGATTCACCCCTCCACTTT

abundance: .
d_gene: .
v_gene: TRBV6-6
j_gene: TRBJ2-5
CDR3aa: CASSYSRTIETQYF
CDR3nt: TGTGCCAGCAGTTACTCAAGGACTATAGAGACCCAGTACTTC

abundance: .
d_gene: .
v_gene: TRBV30
j_gene: TRBJ1-1
CDR3aa: CAWANTGLGTEAFF
CDR3nt: TGTGCCTGGGCTAATACAGGGCTTGGCACTGAAGCTTTCTTT

abundance: .
d_gene: .
v_gene: TRBV5-1
j_gene: TRBJ1-4
CDR3aa: CASKLRSGGKNEKLFF
CDR3nt: TGCGCCAGCAAACTGAGAAGCGGGGGTAAAAATGAAAAACTGTTTTTT

abundance: .
d_gene: .
v_gene: TRBV30
j_gene: TRBJ2-1
CDR3aa: CAWSGNDNEQFF
CDR3nt: TGTGCCTGGAGCGGGAACGACAATGAGCAGTTCTTC

abundance: .
d_gene: .
v_gene: TRBV28
j_gene: TRBJ1-1
CDR3aa: CASSFSREWLNTEAFF
CDR3nt: TGTGCCAGCAGTTTCAGTAGGGAGTGGTTGAACACTGAAGCTTTCTTT

abundance: .
d_gene: .
v_gene: TRBV7-9
j_gene: TRBJ1-5
CDR3aa: CASTMTDGPQHF
CDR3nt: TGTGCCAGCACCATGACAGACGGACCCCAGCATTTT

abundance: .
d_gene: .
v_gene: TRBV7-8
j_gene: TRBJ1-2
CDR3aa: CASSSTNYGYTF
CDR3nt: TGTGCCAGCAGCTCAACTAACTATGGCTACACCTTC

abundance: .
d_gene: .
v_gene: TRBV27
j_gene: TRBJ2-5
CDR3aa: CACRYGSEEYF
CDR3nt: TGTGCCTGCCGTTATGGGAGCGAGGAGTACTTC

abundance: .
d_gene: .
v_gene: TRBV24-1
j_gene: TRBJ1-5
CDR3aa: CATSDIRSGDNQPQHF
CDR3nt: TGTGCCACCAGTGATATCAGGTCGGGGGACAATCAGCCCCAGCATTTT

abundance: .
d_gene: .
v_gene: TRBV6-2/TRBV6-3
j_gene: TRBJ1-1
CDR3aa: CASSSFTGRLNTEAFF
CDR3nt: TGTGCCAGCAGTTCGTTCACAGGGCGATTGAACACTGAAGCTTTCTTT

abundance: .
d_gene: TRBD1
v_gene: TRBV3-1/TRBV3-2
j_gene: TRBJ1-6
CDR3aa: CASSQAGTGGNSPLHF
CDR3nt: TGTGCCAGCAGCCAAGCCGGGACAGGGGGGAATTCACCCCTCCACTTT

abundance: .
d_gene: .
v_gene: TRBV30
j_gene: TRBJ2-1
CDR3aa: CAWTPPGRGLGTEQFF
CDR3nt: TGTGCCTGGACTCCCCCCGGGAGGGGGCTAGGCACTGAGCAGTTCTTC

abundance: .
d_gene: .
v_gene: TRBV19
j_gene: TRBJ2-5
CDR3aa: CASRQGPQETQYF
CDR3nt: TGTGCCAGTAGACAGGGCCCGCAAGAGACCCAGTACTTC

abundance: .
d_gene: TRBD1
v_gene: TRBV3-1/TRBV3-2
j_gene: TRBJ1-2
CDR3aa: CASSQVTGGGYTF
CDR3nt: TGTGCCAGCAGCCAAGTTACAGGGGGCGGCTACACCTTC